The clone carrying this TCR beta chain was recorded only once. This sample was included in a study of blood T cell repertoires in COVID-19. Overall study context: The United States, Italy and Spain were the sources of the acute and convalescent COVID-19 samples. T cells, B-cell-depleted T cells, or PBMCs supplied cDNA or gDNA.

Authors' data handling: Reference gene primer amplification in the assay estimated nucleated cell counts. Generated by immunoSEQ multiplex PCR, the TCRdb table keeps only in-frame clones and is missing some. The DNA gave D and trimming, while V, J and clone size come from that table. Seen here are 110,000 to 150,000 clones, under 80% observed once, and the top ten hold 3.5% to 4.5%. The germline V gene encodes CDR1 MDHEN and CDR2 SYDVKM. CDR3 length equals 17 residues. After removal of 10 bases from V and 6 bases from J, the junction contained 19 bases not matched to a gene. The V call is TRBV28, the J call TRBJ1-5; 9 bases are shared with TRBD1. Sequenced material: peripheral blood. The sequence derives from a man aged 60-69 years with acute or convalescent COVID-19. Here the CDR3 DNA reads TGTGCCATCATGGGCCGGGACAGGGCCTTGCCAATTCAGCCCCAGCATTTT. Translation gives CAIMGRDRALPIQPQHF.